The present entry profiles one T cell receptor beta chain with its context. What it recognizes is unknown. The CDR3 contains 14 residues. V trimming: 4 bases; J trimming: 1 base; junction bases outside the gene matches: 4. Germline V gene sequence: CDR1 GTSNPN, CDR2 SVGIG (reference sequence). This record belongs to a study of blood T cells in healthy people across ages. Findings and caveats of the study: Unknown donor CMV status possibly confounded expanded clonotype changes.

A J-beta primer mix and a sample-barcoded 5' primer were used in a second PCR of roughly 6 to 12 cycles. Using its own MiXCR run on the 5' RACE reads, TCRdb lists one record per CDR3 protein. The table has about 1.7 million distinct CDR3 sequences, 28% seen once. The sample consisted of blood. The origin of this receptor is a woman in her 30s in good health. The rearrangement uses TRBV30 and TRBJ1-1; 9 bases align to TRBD1. CDR3 region: CAWTPDRGNTEAFF. The CDR3 region has the DNA TGTGCCTGGACTCCGGACAGGGGGAACACTGAAGCTTTCTTT. Together with reference TRBV30 and TRBJ1-1, the CDR3 gives the full variable domain: SQTIHQWPATLVQPVGSPLSLECTVEGTSNPNLYWYRQAAGRGLQLLFYSVGIGQISSEVPQNLSASRPQDRQFILSSKKLLLSDSGFYLCAWTPDRGNTEAFFGQGTRLTVV.